The 20 T cell receptor beta chains in this list originate from one sample, sequenced in a study of beta chain features in type 1 diabetes. As every portion of the isolated RNA was reverse transcribed, the sequencing read expressed TCRB transcripts. Clones were read by immunoSEQ multiplex PCR, and TCRdb kept only the in-frame ones, dropping some. The sample gives 250,000 to 350,000 clones, 14% of which show up once; 6.7% is in the top ten. The sequenced sample was central memory CD4+ T cells from blood. These receptor sequences come from a man in his thirties or forties in good health.

This sequence joins TRBV7-6 and TRBJ2-5; 12 bases match TRBD2. V was clipped by 4 bases and J by 5 bases; unmatched bases: 8. This CDR3 is built from 16 residues. From germline, CDR1 is SGHVS and CDR2 FNYEAQ. The CDR3 here is CASSYASGGARETQYF. The CDR3 nucleotides are TGTGCCAGCAGCTATGCTAGCGGGGGGGCCCGTGAGACCCAGTACTTC.

The chain joins TRBV5-1 to TRBJ2-3; TRBD1 agrees at 11 bases. The length of the CDR3 is 14 residues. V was pared by 9 bases and J by 7 bases, with 10 bases of the junction left unmatched. Germline CDR1 SGHRS, CDR2 YFSETQ. CDR3 protein: CATAAGQGVNTQYF. The CDR3 region has the DNA TGCGCCACAGCGGCGGGACAGGGGGTAAATACGCAGTATTTT.

This sequence joins TRBV4-3 and TRBJ2-7, with 10 bases that match TRBD1. V shed 4 bases and J 2 bases; nucleotides not matched to a gene: 5. The CDR3 covers 15 residues. CDR1 LGHNA and CDR2 YSLEER come from the germline V gene. CDR3 sequence (DNA): TGCGCCAGCAGCCTCCGGGACAGGGGAACCTACGAGCAGTACTTC. As protein: CASSLRDRGTYEQYF.

This clone was detected only a few times. Here the CDR3 reads CASSYGAGGETQYF. CDR3 DNA sequence: TGTGCCAGCAGTTACGGAGCGGGGGGAGAGACCCAGTACTTC. The chain is built from TRBV6-5 and TRBJ2-5; TRBD2 agrees at 9 bases. The CDR3 sequence is 14 residues long. Germline CDR1 is MNHEY and CDR2 is SVGAGI. The J segment lost 4 bases and the V segment lost 2 bases, leaving 2 bases of the junction unmatched.

This clone was detected only a few times. V usage is TRBV5-4 and J usage is TRBJ2-5, with D possibly being TRBD1 or TRBD2 (5 bases each). This CDR3 has 12 residues. The germline CDR1 and CDR2 sequences are SGHNT and YYREEE (reference sequence). V shed 7 bases and J shed 4 bases, with 11 bases lying between them. In DNA form, the CDR3 reads TGTGCCAGCTCGGGGCCTCGAGAGACCCAGTACTTC. Protein product: CASSGPRETQYF.

This clone was seen once. CDR3 amino acids: CGCCRGSSGGAKETQYF. The DNA for the CDR3 is TGTGGCTGCTGCCGCGGGTCCTCCGGGGGGGCTAAAGAGACCCAGTACTTC. This rearrangement joins TRBV7-7 to TRBJ2-5; 8 bases fit TRBD2. Germline-derived CDR1 and CDR2 are SSHAT and FNYEAQ (reference sequence). The CDR3 is 17 amino acids.

There are many counts of this clone. The rearrangement joins TRBV5-5 to TRBJ2-5, with D possibly TRBD1 on 7 matching bases. Trimming left V 4 bases short and J 3 bases short, with 19 bases between. Germline CDR1 is SGHKS and CDR2 is YYEKEE (reference sequence). This CDR3 has 16 residues. The CDR3 sequence: CASSPGARDREETQYF. For the CDR3, the DNA is TGTGCCAGCAGCCCGGGGGCCCGGGACAGAGAAGAGACCCAGTACTTC.

The genes are TRBV27 and TRBJ2-3, with a possible D match to TRBD1 (6 bases). Germline V gene sequence: CDR1 MNHEY, CDR2 SMNVEV (reference sequence). Between the trimmed V and J ends, which lost 6 bases and 5 bases, there was a span of 15 bases. The CDR3 runs to 14 residues. CDR3: CASSQGTRGDTQYF. The CDR3 DNA is TGTGCCAGCAGCCAAGGGACACGGGGAGATACGCAGTATTTT.

The V and J genes are TRBV5-1 and TRBJ2-7; 10 nucleotides agree with TRBD2. Germline CDR1 reads SGHRS; CDR2 reads YFSETQ. This CDR3 is 17 amino acids long. The V segment lost 2 bases and the J segment 1 base; nucleotides outside the gene matches: 9. DNA for the CDR3: TGCGCCAGCAGCTTTGGGGAGAGGACTAGCGGATCCTACGAGCAGTACTTC. Its translation: CASSFGERTSGSYEQYF. The entire variable domain, with the rest obtained from reference TRBV5-1 and TRBJ2-7, is as follows: KAGVTQTPRYLIKTRGQQVTLSCSPISGHRSVSWYQQTPGQGLQFLFEYFSETQRNKGNFPGRFSGRQFSNSRSEMNVSTLELGDSALYLCASSFGERTSGSYEQYFGPGTRLTVT.

V and J are TRBV7-2 and TRBJ1-2; D is ambiguous. Germline loops: CDR1 SGHTA, CDR2 FQGNSA. V shed 2 bases and J shed 4 bases, with 11 bases lying between them. CDR3 length: 14 amino acids. In DNA, the CDR3 is TGTGCCAGCAGCTTATTATCGGGATTCTATGGCTACACCTTC. Amino acid sequence: CASSLLSGFYGYTF.

The chain recombines TRBV6-1 with TRBJ2-7, with 10 bases lining up with TRBD1. The CDR3 is made up of 14 amino acids. V lost 6 bases and J lost 5; bases outside the gene matches: 7. The germline gives CDR1 MNHNS, CDR2 SASEGT. CDR3 nucleotide sequence: TGTGCCAGCAGCCCCGGGACAGGGGTGGACGAGCAGTACGTC. Translating gives CASSPGTGVDEQYV.

The gene calls are TRBV12-5 and TRBJ2-5; D remains unclear. The DNA matches TRBJ2-7 better at its end, which makes the J call doubtful. Germline assignment: CDR1 LGHNT and CDR2 FRNRAP. This CDR3 spans 12 amino acids. The CDR3 sequence is CASGLPQHEQYF. CDR3 DNA sequence: TGTGCTAGTGGTTTGCCCCAACACGAGCAGTACTTC.

This clone has only a few counts. The rearrangement joins TRBV2 to TRBJ1-2; unclear D gene. CDR3 length: 14 residues. CDR1 is SNHLY, CDR2 FYNNEI, per germline. V shed 7 bases and J shed 4 bases, with 16 bases lying between them. Written as DNA, the CDR3 is TGTGCCAGCAACCCCGGACGCACCATCTATGGCTACACCTTC. Translating gives CASNPGRTIYGYTF.

This clone was counted ten times or more. The chain links TRBV5-1 to TRBJ2-1; unclear D gene. This CDR3 spans 12 amino acids. V was cut by 2 bases and J by 5 bases, with 5 bases left in between. CDR1 SGHRS and CDR2 YFSETQ come from the germline V gene. CDR3 DNA: TGCGCCAGCAGCTTACTCCACAATGAGCAGTTCTTC. Protein sequence: CASSLLHNEQFF.

This clone was detected only a few times. V is TRBV5-1 and J is TRBJ2-5; 9 bases are shared with TRBD2. V shed 0 bases, J shed 2 bases, and the junction held 2 bases outside the gene matches. CDR1 and CDR2 (germline): SGHRS, YFSETQ. The CDR3 is made up of 15 amino acids. The chain's CDR3 is CASSLAAGGQETQYF. The CDR3 DNA is TGCGCCAGCAGCTTGGCTGCGGGGGGGCAAGAGACCCAGTACTTC. Full variable domain (missing parts from reference TRBV5-1 and TRBJ2-5): KAGVTQTPRYLIKTRGQQVTLSCSPISGHRSVSWYQQTPGQGLQFLFEYFSETQRNKGNFPGRFSGRQFSNSRSEMNVSTLELGDSALYLCASSLAAGGQETQYFGPGTRLLVL.

This clone was recorded at least ten times. The V gene is TRBV5-4, the J gene TRBJ2-3, with 8 bases lining up with TRBD2. CDR3 length equals 17 residues. Per the germline V gene, CDR1 is SGHNT and CDR2 is YYREEE (reference sequence). V gave up 4 bases and J gave up 0 bases; unmatched junction bases: 10. The CDR3: CASSEGGSGESTDTQYF. The CDR3 bases are TGTGCCAGCAGCGAGGGGGGTAGCGGGGAGAGCACAGATACGCAGTATTTT.

A note on this clone: Other DNA sequences of this sample code for an identical CDR3. This sequence joins TRBV18 and TRBJ1-4; D not resolved. In germline, CDR1 is KGHSH, CDR2 LQKENI. The V gene lost 0 bases and the J gene lost 5 bases, with 10 bases spanning the gap. CDR3 length: 15 residues. The CDR3 DNA is TGTGCCAGCTCACCACCGGGCCTGAGCAATGAAAAACTGTTTTTT. This gives the protein CASSPPGLSNEKLFF.

The rearrangement joins TRBV20-1 to TRBJ2-3; D may be TRBD2 (6 bases). The germline gives CDR1 DFQATT, CDR2 SNEGSKA (reference sequence). The ends were cut back, 1 base at V and 11 bases at J, with 7 bases in the middle. There are 10 residues in the CDR3. The CDR3 coding sequence is TGCAGTGCTAGAGCGGGAGAGCAGTATTTT. Its translation is CSARAGEQYF.

This clone has more than one count but fewer than ten. The chain employs TRBV9 and TRBJ2-2; either TRBD1 or TRBD2 may supply D (5 bases each). CDR3 size: 19 residues. Germline V lookup: CDR1 SGDLS, CDR2 YYNGEE. V lost 0 bases and J lost 3, with 21 bases in between. The CDR3 bases are TGTGCCAGCAGCGTAGCTACCGGTAGTGGGCGAGGGGACACCGGGGAGCTGTTTTTT. Translating gives CASSVATGSGRGDTGELFF.

The V call is TRBV7-2, the J call TRBJ2-2; 8 nucleotides align to TRBD2. Trimming removed 5 bases from V and 7 bases from J; junction bases left unmatched: 9. Germline-derived CDR1 and CDR2 are SGHTA and FQGNSA. This CDR3 has 15 residues. The CDR3 region has the DNA TGTGCCAGCAGCACGCGTAGCGGGGCGGACGGGGAGCTGTTTTTT. This gives the protein CASSTRSGADGELFF.